Shown below are 21 T cell receptor beta chains from a single sample sequenced in a study of cytomegalovirus exposure and HLA in healthy donors (dated by TCRdb to 2016 to 2017). Libraries came from the immunoSEQ multiplex PCR assay. For the multiplex PCR, a mixture combining 60 forward primers for TCR Vbeta segments and 13 reverse primers for TCR Jbeta segments was used. Imported from immuneACCESS, the table was reduced by TCRdb to in-frame sequences with V and J called. These copies leave out some clones; in studies compared against another copy, an unresolved V gene accounts for under half, and the cause of the remainder is not known. Across this sample there are under 200,000 clones, with approximately 85% seen only once. The top ten constitute less than 0.85% of the sample. Sequenced: PBMCs. These receptors all stem from a woman under 30 in good health and CMV-seronegative.

The chain joins TRBV5-1 to TRBJ2-2; D is perhaps TRBD2 (5 bases). Germline V gives CDR1 SGHRS, CDR2 YFSETQ. This CDR3 is 13 amino acids long. The V and J ends lost 10 bases and 5 bases respectively, with 15 bases between them. The CDR3 nucleotides are TGCGCCTCGAGGCAGCGGACGACCGGGGAGCTGTTTTTT. Translating it yields CASRQRTTGELFF.

The V and J genes are TRBV7-9 and TRBJ1-5, with 10 bases that match TRBD1. V dropped 4 bases and J dropped 1; count of bases not matched to a gene: 13. Germline assignment: CDR1 SEHNR and CDR2 FQNEAQ (reference sequence). There are 19 residues in the CDR3. The CDR3 sequence: CASSSGQGEEIWSNQPQHF. CDR3 DNA sequence: TGTGCCAGCAGCTCCGGACAGGGGGAGGAAATATGGAGCAATCAGCCCCAGCATTTT.

The genes are TRBV4-2 and TRBJ2-7; TRBD1 is a possible D gene (7 bases). Between the trimmed V and J ends, which lost 3 bases and 11 bases, there was a span of 32 bases. Germline-derived CDR1 and CDR2 are LGHNA and YNFKEQ. The CDR3 is 18 residues long. The CDR3 nucleotides are TGTGCCAGCAGCCAGGACCCGGGACAGCACTTTACTAGCCCGACAAAGTACTTC. It codes for CASSQDPGQHFTSPTKYF.

A few counts support this clone. The chain combines TRBV28 with TRBJ2-1; 8 nucleotides align to TRBD2. The CDR3 loop spans 14 amino acids. The ends lost 4 bases at V and 9 bases at J; junction bases unmatched: 8. The germline gives CDR1 MDHEN, CDR2 SYDVKM. CDR3 DNA: TGTGCCAGCAGTTCTCTAGCGGGTCAGGTTGAGCAGTTCTTC. This codes for CASSSLAGQVEQFF.

The chain joins TRBV30 to TRBJ2-3; 11 nucleotides line up with TRBD2. V shed 2 bases and J 8 bases; nucleotides not matched to a gene: 12. This CDR3 contains 16 residues. Per germline, CDR1 GTSNPN and CDR2 SVGIG (reference sequence). This CDR3 is CAWSLGLAEGGGTQYF. In nucleotides, the CDR3 is TGTGCCTGGAGTCTGGGACTAGCGGAAGGGGGTGGTACGCAGTATTTT.

The rearrangement uses TRBV11-2 and TRBJ2-7; 8 bases agree with TRBD1. CDR3 length: 15 residues. CDR1 and CDR2 (germline): SGHAT, FQNNGV. With 2 bases clipped from V and 3 bases from J, the junction kept 6 bases outside the gene matches. CDR3 residues: CASSLSSRGHYEQYF. The CDR3, as DNA: TGTGCCAGCAGCTTAAGTTCCAGGGGGCACTACGAGCAGTACTTC.

The rearrangement uses TRBV5-1 and TRBJ2-7; D uncertain. Germline assignment: CDR1 SGHRS and CDR2 YFSETQ. V was pared by 0 bases and J by 3 bases, with 10 bases between. The CDR3 is made up of 14 amino acids. Written as DNA, the CDR3 is TGCGCCAGCAGCTTGGTCGGTACTGACTACGAGCAGTACTTC. It encodes CASSLVGTDYEQYF.

The chain carries TRBV18 and TRBJ1-6; 8 nucleotides match TRBD1. Per the germline V gene, CDR1 is KGHSH and CDR2 is LQKENI. The trim removed 0 bases at V and 7 bases at J, leaving 5 bases unmatched. This CDR3 spans 16 amino acids. CDR3 in DNA: TGTGCCAGCTCACCACCCGGACAGGGTGGAAATTCACCCCTCCACTTT. Translation: CASSPPGQGGNSPLHF.

The rearrangement uses TRBV7-6 and TRBJ1-5; 7 positions match TRBD1. The V segment lost 4 bases and the J segment 4 bases; nucleotides outside the gene matches: 1. The germline V gene has CDR1 SGHVS and CDR2 FNYEAQ. The length of the CDR3 is 13 residues. CDR3 in amino acids: CASSSGGNQPQHF. The DNA for the CDR3 is TGTGCCAGCAGCTCAGGGGGTAATCAGCCCCAGCATTTT.

The V call is TRBV9, the J call TRBJ2-7; the match to TRBD2 covers 11 bases. J gave up 5 bases and V 4 bases, and 5 bases lay outside the gene matches. CDR1 SGDLS and CDR2 YYNGEE come from the germline V gene. The CDR3 sequence is 14 residues long. The chain's CDR3 is CASSLLAGVDEQYF. The DNA for the CDR3 is TGTGCCAGCAGCTTACTAGCGGGAGTTGACGAGCAGTACTTC.

The rearrangement uses TRBV7-2 and TRBJ1-2; D unresolved. CDR1 and CDR2 (germline): SGHTA, FQGNSA. The CDR3 consists of 12 residues. The CDR3 protein is CAATADNYGYTF. DNA of the CDR3: TGTGCGGCCACGGCGGATAACTATGGCTACACCTTC.

The chain carries TRBV18 and TRBJ2-1; 7 nucleotides agree with TRBD1. This CDR3 is built from 15 residues. Germline trimming cut 0 bases from V and 7 bases from J; bases unmatched to any gene: 6. The germline gives CDR1 KGHSH, CDR2 LQKENI. The CDR3 here is CASSPPSDRQNEQFF. The CDR3 nucleotides read TGTGCCAGCTCACCACCGTCGGACAGGCAAAATGAGCAGTTCTTC.

V usage is TRBV6-1 and J usage is TRBJ1-4; 7 nucleotides align to TRBD1. Germline CDR1 is MNHNS and CDR2 is SASEGT. This CDR3 is 14 amino acids long. V lost 4 bases to trimming and J lost 8 bases; unmatched junction nucleotides: 7. The CDR3, as DNA: TGTGCCAGCAGTGGACAGACAGGGAGGGAAAAACTGTTTTTT. Translation gives CASSGQTGREKLFF.

V and J are TRBV2 and TRBJ2-2; the D is unclear. Germline CDR1 SNHLY, CDR2 FYNNEI. There are 13 residues in the CDR3. Trimming left V 4 bases short and J 1 base short, with 4 bases between. DNA for the CDR3: TGTGCCAGCAGTGTCCGGAACACCGGGGAGCTGTTTTTT. Translated: CASSVRNTGELFF.

Points on this clone: Distinct nucleotide sequences in the sample also encode this CDR3. J is TRBJ2-3 and V is TRBV5-1, with 7 bases aligning to TRBD1. Germline CDR1 is SGHRS and CDR2 is YFSETQ. The CDR3 has 15 residues. V was clipped by 0 bases and J by 1 base; unmatched bases: 2. The CDR3 reads CASSLGQGGTDTQYF. Written as DNA, the CDR3 is TGCGCCAGCAGCTTGGGACAGGGAGGCACAGATACGCAGTATTTT.

The rearrangement links TRBV11-2 to TRBJ1-5; a possible D gene is TRBD1 (6 bases). CDR3 length: 15 residues. V was trimmed by 6 bases and J by 0 bases, leaving 12 bases between them. Per germline, CDR1 SGHAT and CDR2 FQNNGV. CDR3 in DNA: TGTGCCAGCAGGGGGGCAGGTAATAGCAATCAGCCCCAGCATTTT. It specifies CASRGAGNSNQPQHF. Full variable domain (rest looked up from reference TRBV11-2 and TRBJ1-5): EAGVAQSPRYKIIEKRQSVAFWCNPISGHATLYWYQQILGQGPKLLIQFQNNGVVDDSQLPKDRFSAERLKGVDSTLKIQPAKLEDSAVYLCASRGAGNSNQPQHFGDGTRLSIL.

This chain joins TRBV7-9 and TRBJ2-7, with 8 bases lining up with TRBD1. Germline loops: CDR1 SEHNR, CDR2 FQNEAQ (reference sequence). CDR3 length: 15 amino acids. V trimming: 5 bases; J trimming: 3 bases; junction bases outside the gene matches: 9. The CDR3 bases are TGTGCCAGCAGCCCCCGGACAGGGCTAGTCTACGAGCAGTACTTC. It is translated as CASSPRTGLVYEQYF. The full variable domain, in which reference TRBV7-9 and TRBJ2-7 provide the parts outside the CDR3, is DTGVSQNPRHKITKRGQNVTFRCDPISEHNRLYWYRQTLGQGPEFLTYFQNEAQLEKSRLLSDRFSAERPKGSFSTLEIQRTEQGDSAMYLCASSPRTGLVYEQYFGPGTRLTVT.

V is TRBV12-5 and J is TRBJ1-6; D remains unclear. In germline, CDR1 is LGHNT, CDR2 FRNRAP. The V end lost 5 bases, the J end lost 8 bases, and 13 bases lay between the germline ends. This CDR3 comprises 14 residues. The CDR3 DNA reads TGTGCTAGTGGTCTGTCAAGCCGTGATTCACCCCTCCACTTT. Protein: CASGLSSRDSPLHF.

The rearrangement uses TRBV7-2 and TRBJ1-6, with D unresolved. Germline CDR1 is SGHTA and CDR2 is FQGNSA. Trimming took 3 bases from V and 0 from J, leaving 12 bases between them. The CDR3 consists of 17 residues. The CDR3 spells CASSFPDRGSYNSPLHF. The CDR3 DNA reads as TGTGCCAGCAGCTTCCCTGACCGGGGCTCCTATAATTCACCCCTCCACTTT.

The V and J genes are TRBV5-1 and TRBJ1-5; the match to TRBD1 covers 7 bases. V shed 3 bases, J shed 5 bases, and the junction held 5 bases outside the gene matches. Germline CDR1 and CDR2: SGHRS and YFSETQ. CDR3 size: 14 residues. As DNA, the CDR3 is TGCGCCAGCAGCTCGGGACAGCCGGATCAGCCCCAGCATTTT. This gives the protein CASSSGQPDQPQHF.

This clone was counted a single time. V usage is TRBV5-6 and J usage is TRBJ2-5; 7 bases map to TRBD2. CDR1 SGHDT and CDR2 YYEEEE come from the germline V gene. The CDR3 is 13 residues long. J gave up 5 bases and V 3 bases, and 4 bases lay outside the gene matches. Here the CDR3 DNA reads TGTGCCAGCAGCTCTGTCGGGGGGGAGACCCAGTACTTC. Protein product: CASSSVGGETQYF.